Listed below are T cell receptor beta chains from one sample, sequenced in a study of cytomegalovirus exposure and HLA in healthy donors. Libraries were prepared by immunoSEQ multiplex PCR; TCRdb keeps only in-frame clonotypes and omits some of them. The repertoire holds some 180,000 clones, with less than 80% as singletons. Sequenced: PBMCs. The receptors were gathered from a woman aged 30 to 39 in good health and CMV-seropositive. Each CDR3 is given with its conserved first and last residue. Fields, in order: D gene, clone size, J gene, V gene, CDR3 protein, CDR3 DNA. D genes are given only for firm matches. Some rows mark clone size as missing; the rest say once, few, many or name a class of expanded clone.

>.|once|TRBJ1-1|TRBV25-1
CASSGEGTGIIEAFF
TGTGCCAGCAGTGGAGAAGGCACAGGGATAATTGAAGCTTTCTTT
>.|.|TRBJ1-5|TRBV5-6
CASSFGSAGRNQPQHF
TGTGCCAGCAGCTTTGGATCGGCGGGGCGAAATCAGCCCCAGCATTTT
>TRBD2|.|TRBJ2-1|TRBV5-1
CASSFAAGAYNEQFF
TGCGCCAGCAGCTTTGCAGCGGGAGCATACAATGAGCAGTTCTTC
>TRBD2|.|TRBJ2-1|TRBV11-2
CASGGGMSYNEQFF
TGTGCCAGCGGGGGGGGGATGTCCTACAATGAGCAGTTCTTC
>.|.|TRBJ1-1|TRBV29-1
CSVRGGRGSTEAFF
TGCAGCGTGAGGGGGGGGAGGGGTAGTACTGAAGCTTTCTTT
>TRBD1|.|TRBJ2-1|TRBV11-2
CASSRLTGAQYNEQFF
TGTGCCAGCAGCCGCCTAACAGGGGCGCAATACAATGAGCAGTTCTTC
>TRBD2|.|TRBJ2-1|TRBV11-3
CASSTGTSGNNEQFF
TGTGCCAGCAGCACCGGGACTAGCGGGAACAATGAGCAGTTCTTC
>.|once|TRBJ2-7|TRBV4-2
CASSQAPPYEQYF
TGTGCCAGCAGCCAAGCCCCTCCGTACGAGCAGTACTTC
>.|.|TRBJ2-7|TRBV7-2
CASSLWGGTYEQYF
TGTGCCAGCAGCTTATGGGGCGGAACCTACGAGCAGTACTTC
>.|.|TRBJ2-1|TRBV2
CASSFGGPGNEQFF
TGTGCCAGCAGTTTCGGAGGCCCCGGGAATGAGCAGTTCTTC
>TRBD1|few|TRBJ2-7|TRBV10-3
CAISDRDRVYEQYF
TGTGCCATCAGTGACAGGGACAGGGTCTACGAGCAGTACTTC
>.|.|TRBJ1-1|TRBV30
CAWSVTESEAFF
TGTGCCTGGAGTGTCACCGAGTCTGAAGCTTTCTTT
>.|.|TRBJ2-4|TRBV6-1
CASSRREAAKNIQYF
TGTGCCAGCAGTAGGAGGGAGGCAGCCAAAAACATTCAGTACTTC
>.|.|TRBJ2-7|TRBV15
CATSRGGQLAYEQYF
TGTGCCACCAGCAGGGGAGGACAACTCGCCTACGAGCAGTACTTC
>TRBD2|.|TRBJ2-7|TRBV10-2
CASSLGLAGSYEQYF
TGCGCCAGCAGCCTGGGACTAGCGGGCTCCTACGAGCAGTACTTC
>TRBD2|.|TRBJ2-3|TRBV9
CASSVELAGGTDTQYF
TGTGCCAGCAGCGTAGAGCTAGCGGGGGGCACAGATACGCAGTATTTT
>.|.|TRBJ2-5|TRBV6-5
CASSYYRGETQYF
TGTGCCAGCAGTTATTATAGGGGAGAGACCCAGTACTTC
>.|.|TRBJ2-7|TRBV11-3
CASSLGGKLSYEQYF
TGTGCCAGCAGCTTAGGAGGGAAACTCTCCTACGAGCAGTACTTC
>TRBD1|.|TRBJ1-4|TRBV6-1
CASSETPGQANEKLFF
TGTGCCAGCAGTGAAACACCGGGACAGGCTAATGAAAAACTGTTTTTT
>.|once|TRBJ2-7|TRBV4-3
CASSQAFESTNYEQYF
TGCGCCAGCAGCCAAGCCTTCGAGAGTACCAACTACGAGCAGTACTTC